These 2 T cell receptor beta chains were sequenced from one sample in a study of T cell responses to AZD1222 COVID-19 vaccine. Sequencing was performed with immunoSEQ multiplex PCR; in TCRdb, only in-frame clones are kept and a portion is missing. The table records 130,000 or so clones, 80% to 90% of them present only once. Source: peripheral blood, taken on day 0 of AZD1222 vaccination. These receptors came from an adult in good health.

V usage is TRBV5-5 and J usage is TRBJ2-7; the D gene is possibly TRBD2 (5 bases). V dropped 7 bases and J dropped 4 bases, with 15 bases sitting between them. The CDR3 contains 13 residues. Looked up from germline, CDR1 is SGHKS and CDR2 is YYEKEE (reference sequence). In DNA, the CDR3 is TGTGCCAGCTCCCTAGAAGCGGATTACGAGCAGTACTTC. Translated: CASSLEADYEQYF.

The V call is TRBV11-2, the J call TRBJ1-4; the match to TRBD1 covers 9 bases. CDR3 size: 14 residues. Trimming took 5 bases from V and 8 from J; bases not matched to a gene: 6. Germline-derived CDR1 and CDR2 are SGHAT and FQNNGV. CDR3 region: CASSPGQGGEKLFF. In DNA, the CDR3 is TGTGCCAGCAGCCCGGGACAGGGAGGCGAAAAACTGTTTTTT.